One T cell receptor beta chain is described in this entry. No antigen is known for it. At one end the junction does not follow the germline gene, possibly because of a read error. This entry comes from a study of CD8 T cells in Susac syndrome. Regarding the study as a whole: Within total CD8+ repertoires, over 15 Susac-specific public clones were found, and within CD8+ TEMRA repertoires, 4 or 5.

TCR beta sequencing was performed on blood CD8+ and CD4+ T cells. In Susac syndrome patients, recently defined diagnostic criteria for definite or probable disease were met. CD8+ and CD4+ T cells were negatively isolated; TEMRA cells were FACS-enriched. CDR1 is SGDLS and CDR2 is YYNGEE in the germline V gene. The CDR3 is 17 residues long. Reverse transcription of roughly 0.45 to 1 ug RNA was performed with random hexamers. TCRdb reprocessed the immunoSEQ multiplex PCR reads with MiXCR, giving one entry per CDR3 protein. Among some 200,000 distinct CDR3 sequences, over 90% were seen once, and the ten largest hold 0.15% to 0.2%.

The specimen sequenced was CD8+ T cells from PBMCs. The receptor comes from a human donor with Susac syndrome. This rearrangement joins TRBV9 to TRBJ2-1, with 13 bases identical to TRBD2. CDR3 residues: CASSDQTSGRAYHEQFF. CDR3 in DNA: TGTGCCAGCAGCGACCAAACTAGCGGGAGGGCCTACCATGAGCAGTTCTTC.